The clone carrying this TCR beta chain appeared a few times. Its specificity is unknown. TCRdb re-derived calls from the reads in MiXCR, one entry per CDR3 protein. The table has approximately 990,000 distinct CDR3 sequences, approximately 32% seen once. Germline V gene data show CDR1 as SGHVT and CDR2 as SQSDAQ. With V trimmed by 5 bases and J by 8 bases, 11 bases remained unmatched. This CDR3 contains 15 residues. The sample belongs to a study of T cell repertoires in cytomegalovirus infection. Across the study: Use of recently identified HLA-C-restricted and well-studied HLA-B-restricted CMV epitopes was part of the study. From public TCR beta signatures came an indication of both CMV infection and matching HLA type. Study results and limitations: Clonotype analysis showed dominance of the ex vivo response by HLA-C-restricted CMV-specific TCR beta clonotypes. The cumulative frequency of public TCR beta families distinguished individuals who carried CMV together with the relevant HLA.

J is TRBJ2-1 and V is TRBV7-4, with 8 nucleotides matching TRBD1. Material: cultured CD8+ T cells from PBMCs, obtained from culture after CMV antigen stimulation. This clonotype originated in a human donor in good health (CMV status not recorded). Some clones in this sample may be carry-over from other donors' samples. Written as DNA, the CDR3 is TGTGCCAGCAGCCCCCCGACAGGGGTTTGGGATGAGCAGTTCTTC. It translates to CASSPPTGVWDEQFF.